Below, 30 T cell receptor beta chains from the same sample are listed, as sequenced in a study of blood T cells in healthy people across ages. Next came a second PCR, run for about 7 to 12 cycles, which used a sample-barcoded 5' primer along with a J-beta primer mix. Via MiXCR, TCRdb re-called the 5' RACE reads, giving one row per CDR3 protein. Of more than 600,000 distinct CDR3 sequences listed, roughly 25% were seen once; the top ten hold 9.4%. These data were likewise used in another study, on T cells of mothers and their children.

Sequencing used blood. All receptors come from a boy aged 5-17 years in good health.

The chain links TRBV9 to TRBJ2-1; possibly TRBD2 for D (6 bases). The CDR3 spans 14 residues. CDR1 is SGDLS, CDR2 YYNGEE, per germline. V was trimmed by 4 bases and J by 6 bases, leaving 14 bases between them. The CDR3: CASSIFGSPNEQFF. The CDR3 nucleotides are TGTGCCAGCAGCATATTCGGGAGCCCCAATGAGCAGTTCTTC.

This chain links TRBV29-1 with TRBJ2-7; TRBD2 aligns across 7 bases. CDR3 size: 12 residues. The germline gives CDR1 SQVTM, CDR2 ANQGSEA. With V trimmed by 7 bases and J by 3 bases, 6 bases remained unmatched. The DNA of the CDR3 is TGCAGCGCGTCGGGGAGGGACTACGAGCAGTACTTC. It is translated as CSASGRDYEQYF.

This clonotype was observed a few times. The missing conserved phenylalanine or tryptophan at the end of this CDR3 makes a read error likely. In DNA, the CDR3 is TGCGCCAGCAGCCGGGACAGGGGAATCCAAGAGACCCAGTACCTC. Translating gives CASSRDRGIQETQYL. The chain has TRBV5-1 and TRBJ2-5, with TRBD1 matching 10 bases. Germline-derived CDR1 and CDR2 are SGHRS and YFSETQ. The CDR3 has 15 amino acids. The junction had 4 bases not matched to a gene; V was cut back by 4 bases and J by 1 base.

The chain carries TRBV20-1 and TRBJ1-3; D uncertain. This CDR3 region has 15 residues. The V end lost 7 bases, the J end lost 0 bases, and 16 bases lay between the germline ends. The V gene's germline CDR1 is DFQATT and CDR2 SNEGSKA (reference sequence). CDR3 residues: CSVQVPRGSGNTIYF. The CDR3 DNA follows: TGCAGTGTTCAAGTGCCCAGAGGCTCTGGAAACACCATATATTTT.

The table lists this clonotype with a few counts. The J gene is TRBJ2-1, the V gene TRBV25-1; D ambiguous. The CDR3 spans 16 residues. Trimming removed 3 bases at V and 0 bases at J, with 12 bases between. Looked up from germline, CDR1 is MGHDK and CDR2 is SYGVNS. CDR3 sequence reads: CASSEAAMSSYNEQFF. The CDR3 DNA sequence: TGTGCCAGCAGTGAGGCGGCGATGAGCTCCTACAATGAGCAGTTCTTC.

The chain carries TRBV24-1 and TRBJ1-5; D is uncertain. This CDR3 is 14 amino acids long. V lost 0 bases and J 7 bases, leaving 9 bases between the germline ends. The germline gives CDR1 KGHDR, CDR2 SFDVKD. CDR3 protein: CATSDLSSAQPQHF. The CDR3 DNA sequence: TGTGCCACCAGTGATTTGAGCTCGGCGCAGCCCCAGCATTTT.

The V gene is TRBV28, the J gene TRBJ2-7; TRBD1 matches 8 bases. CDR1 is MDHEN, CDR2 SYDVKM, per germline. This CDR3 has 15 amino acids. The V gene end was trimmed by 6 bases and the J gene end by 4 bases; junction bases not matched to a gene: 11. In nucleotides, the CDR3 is TGTGCCAGCAGCAAGGCCGGACAGGGTTTGTACGAGCAGTACTTC. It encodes CASSKAGQGLYEQYF.

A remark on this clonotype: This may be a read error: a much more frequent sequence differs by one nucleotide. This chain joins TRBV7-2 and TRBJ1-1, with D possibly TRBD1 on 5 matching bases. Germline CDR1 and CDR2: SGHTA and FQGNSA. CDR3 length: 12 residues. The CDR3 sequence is CASSLELREVFF. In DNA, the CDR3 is TGTGCCAGCAGCTTAGAACTCAGGGAAGTTTTCTTT.

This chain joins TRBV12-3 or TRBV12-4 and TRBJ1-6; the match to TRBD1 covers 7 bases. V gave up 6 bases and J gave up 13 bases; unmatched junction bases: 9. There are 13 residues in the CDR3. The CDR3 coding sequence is TGTGCCAGCAGAAAAACAGGGGCGGGTCCCCTCCACTTT. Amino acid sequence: CASRKTGAGPLHF.

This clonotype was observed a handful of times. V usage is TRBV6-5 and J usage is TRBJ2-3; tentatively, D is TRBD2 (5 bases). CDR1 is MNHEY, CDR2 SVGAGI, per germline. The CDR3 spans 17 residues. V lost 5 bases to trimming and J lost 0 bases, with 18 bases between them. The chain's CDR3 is CASSPYSGLSSTDTQYF. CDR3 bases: TGTGCCAGCAGTCCCTACTCAGGACTGTCTAGCACAGATACGCAGTATTTT.

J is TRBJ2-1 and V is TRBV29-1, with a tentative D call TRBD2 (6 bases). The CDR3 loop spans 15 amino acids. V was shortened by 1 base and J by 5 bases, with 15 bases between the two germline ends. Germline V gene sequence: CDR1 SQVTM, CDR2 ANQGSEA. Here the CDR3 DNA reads TGCAGCGTTGAAGGGGGACGGGACTCGCACAATGAGCAGTTCTTC. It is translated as CSVEGGRDSHNEQFF.

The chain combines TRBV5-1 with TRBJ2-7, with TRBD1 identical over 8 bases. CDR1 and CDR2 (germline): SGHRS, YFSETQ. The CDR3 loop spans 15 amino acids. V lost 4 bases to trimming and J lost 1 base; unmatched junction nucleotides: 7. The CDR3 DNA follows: TGCGCCAGCAGCAGATCCGGGACAGGATCCTACGAGCAGTACTTC. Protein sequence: CASSRSGTGSYEQYF.

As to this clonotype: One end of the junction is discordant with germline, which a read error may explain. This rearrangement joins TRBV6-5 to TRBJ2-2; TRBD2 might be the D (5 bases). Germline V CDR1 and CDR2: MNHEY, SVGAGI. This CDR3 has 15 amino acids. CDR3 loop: CASNYVLGSTGELLF. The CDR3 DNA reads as TGTGCCAGCAATTACGTTCTGGGGAGCACCGGGGAGCTGCTTTTT.

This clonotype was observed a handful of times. The CDR3 here is CASSSSGSGANVLTF. In DNA, the CDR3 is TGTGCCAGCAGCTCAAGCGGCTCTGGGGCCAACGTCCTGACTTTC. The chain joins TRBV7-9 to TRBJ2-6; a weak D match, TRBD2 (5 bases). The CDR3 extends over 15 amino acids. CDR1 and CDR2 (germline): SEHNR, FQNEAQ (reference sequence). Trimming left V 4 bases short and J 0 bases short, with 7 bases between.

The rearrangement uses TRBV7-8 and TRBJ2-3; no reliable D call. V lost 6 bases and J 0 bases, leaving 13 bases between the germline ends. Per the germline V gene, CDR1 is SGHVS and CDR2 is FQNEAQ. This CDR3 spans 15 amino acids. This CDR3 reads CASRWTSASTDTQYF. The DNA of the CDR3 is TGTGCCAGCAGATGGACCTCGGCAAGCACAGATACGCAGTATTTT.

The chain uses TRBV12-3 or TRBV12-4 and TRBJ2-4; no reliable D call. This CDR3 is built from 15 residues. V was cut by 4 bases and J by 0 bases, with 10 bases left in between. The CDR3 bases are TGTGCCAGCAGTTCACCGACCGAAGCCAAAAACATTCAGTACTTC. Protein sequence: CASSSPTEAKNIQYF.

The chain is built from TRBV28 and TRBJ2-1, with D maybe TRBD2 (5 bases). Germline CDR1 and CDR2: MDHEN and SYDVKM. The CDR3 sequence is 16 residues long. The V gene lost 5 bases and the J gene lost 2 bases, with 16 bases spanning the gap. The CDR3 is CASSTTWESTYNEQFF. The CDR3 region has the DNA TGTGCCAGCAGTACCACTTGGGAGTCTACCTACAATGAGCAGTTCTTC.

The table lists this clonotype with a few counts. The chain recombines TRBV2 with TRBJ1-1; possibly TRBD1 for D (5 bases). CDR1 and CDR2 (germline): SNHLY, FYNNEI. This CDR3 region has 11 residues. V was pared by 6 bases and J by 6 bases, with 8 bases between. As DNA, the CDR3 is TGTGCCAGCAGAGGGGAGGCTGAAGCTTTCTTT. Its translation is CASRGEAEAFF.

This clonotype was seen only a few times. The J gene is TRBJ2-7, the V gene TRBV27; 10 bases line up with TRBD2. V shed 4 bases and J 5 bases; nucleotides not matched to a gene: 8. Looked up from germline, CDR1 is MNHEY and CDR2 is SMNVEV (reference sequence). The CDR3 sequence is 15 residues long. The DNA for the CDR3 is TGTGCCAGCAGTTCCCCCCTAGCGGGGGAACACGAGCAGTACTTC. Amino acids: CASSSPLAGEHEQYF.

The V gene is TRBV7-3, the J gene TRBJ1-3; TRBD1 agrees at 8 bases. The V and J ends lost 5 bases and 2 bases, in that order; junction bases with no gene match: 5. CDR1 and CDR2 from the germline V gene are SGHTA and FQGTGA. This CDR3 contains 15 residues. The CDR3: CASSRTGGPGNTIYF. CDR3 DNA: TGTGCCAGCAGCCGAACAGGGGGTCCTGGAAACACCATATATTTT.

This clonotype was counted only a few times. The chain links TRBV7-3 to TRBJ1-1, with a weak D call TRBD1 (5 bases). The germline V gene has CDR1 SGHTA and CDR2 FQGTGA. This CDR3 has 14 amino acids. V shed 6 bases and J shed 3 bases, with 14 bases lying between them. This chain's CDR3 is CASSWAAGDTEAFF. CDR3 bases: TGTGCCAGCAGTTGGGCCGCGGGGGACACTGAAGCTTTCTTT.

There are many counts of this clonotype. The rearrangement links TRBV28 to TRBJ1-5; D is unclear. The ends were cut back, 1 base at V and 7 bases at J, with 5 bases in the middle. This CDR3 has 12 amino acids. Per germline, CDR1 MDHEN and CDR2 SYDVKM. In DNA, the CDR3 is TGTGCCAGCAGTTTATCTGGGCAGCCCCAGCATTTT. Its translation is CASSLSGQPQHF.

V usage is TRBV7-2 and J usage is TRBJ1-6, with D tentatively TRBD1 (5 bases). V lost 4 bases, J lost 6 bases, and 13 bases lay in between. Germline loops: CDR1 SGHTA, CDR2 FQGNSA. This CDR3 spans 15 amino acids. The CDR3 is CASSSTRVFNSPLHF. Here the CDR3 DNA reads TGTGCCAGCAGCTCAACCAGGGTTTTTAATTCACCCCTCCACTTT.

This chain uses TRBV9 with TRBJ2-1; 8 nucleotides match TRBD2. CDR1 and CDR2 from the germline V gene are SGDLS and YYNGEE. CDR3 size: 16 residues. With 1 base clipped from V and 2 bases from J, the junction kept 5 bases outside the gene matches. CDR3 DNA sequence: TGTGCCAGCAGCGTACGAGCGGGAGTTCCCTACAATGAGCAGTTCTTC. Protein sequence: CASSVRAGVPYNEQFF.

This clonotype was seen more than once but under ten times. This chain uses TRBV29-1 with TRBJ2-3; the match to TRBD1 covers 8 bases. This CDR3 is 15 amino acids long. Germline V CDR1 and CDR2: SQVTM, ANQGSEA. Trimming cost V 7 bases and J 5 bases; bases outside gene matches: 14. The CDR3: CSGALAQGARDTQYF. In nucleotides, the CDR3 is TGCAGCGGGGCCTTGGCCCAGGGGGCAAGAGATACGCAGTATTTT.

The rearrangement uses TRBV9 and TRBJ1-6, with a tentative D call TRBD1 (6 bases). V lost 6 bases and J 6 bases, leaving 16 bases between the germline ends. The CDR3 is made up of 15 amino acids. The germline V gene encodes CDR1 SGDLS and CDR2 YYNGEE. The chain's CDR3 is CASTPTGNVNSPLHF. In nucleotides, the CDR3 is TGTGCCAGCACCCCCACAGGGAATGTTAATTCACCCCTCCACTTT.

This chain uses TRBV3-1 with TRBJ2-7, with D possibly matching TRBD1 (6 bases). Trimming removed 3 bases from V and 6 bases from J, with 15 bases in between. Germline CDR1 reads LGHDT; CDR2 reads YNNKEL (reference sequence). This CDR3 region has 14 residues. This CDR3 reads CASSQEGDRFEQYF. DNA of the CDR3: TGTGCCAGCAGCCAGGAAGGCGACAGGTTCGAGCAGTACTTC.

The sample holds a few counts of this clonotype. CDR3 region: CSASSDLAKNIQYF. The CDR3 coding sequence is TGCAGTGCTAGTTCCGACCTAGCCAAAAACATTCAGTACTTC. The chain recombines TRBV20-1 with TRBJ2-4; unclear D gene. V lost 3 bases, J lost 0 bases, and 9 bases lay in between. Per the germline V gene, CDR1 is DFQATT and CDR2 is SNEGSKA (reference sequence). CDR3 length: 14 residues.

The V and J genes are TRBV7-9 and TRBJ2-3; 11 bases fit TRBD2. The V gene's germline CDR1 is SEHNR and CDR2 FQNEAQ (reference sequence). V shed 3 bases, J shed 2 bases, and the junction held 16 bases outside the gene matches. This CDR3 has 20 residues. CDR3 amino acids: CASSFTIWASGGTSTDTQYF. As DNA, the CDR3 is TGTGCCAGCAGCTTTACGATTTGGGCTAGCGGGGGGACGTCCACAGATACGCAGTATTTT.

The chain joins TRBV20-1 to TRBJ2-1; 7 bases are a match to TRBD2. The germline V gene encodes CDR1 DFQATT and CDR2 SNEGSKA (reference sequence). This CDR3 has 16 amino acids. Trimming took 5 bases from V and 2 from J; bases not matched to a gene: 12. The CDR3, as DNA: TGCAGTGCTCGTGGGGGGGAGTCGCCCGCCTACAATGAGCAGTTCTTC. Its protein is CSARGGESPAYNEQFF.